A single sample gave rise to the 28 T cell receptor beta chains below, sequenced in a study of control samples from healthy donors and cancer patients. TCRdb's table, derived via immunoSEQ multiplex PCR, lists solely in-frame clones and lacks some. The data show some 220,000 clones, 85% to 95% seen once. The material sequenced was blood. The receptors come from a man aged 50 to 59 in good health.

The CDR3 sequence is CASSYQQNEQFF. The CDR3 nucleotides are TGTGCCAGCAGTTATCAGCAGAATGAGCAGTTCTTC. J is TRBJ2-1 and V is TRBV6-2 or TRBV6-3; D uncertain. V was trimmed by 3 bases and J by 7 bases, leaving 7 bases between them. Germline V lookup: CDR1 MNHEY, CDR2 SVGEGT. The CDR3 extends over 12 amino acids.

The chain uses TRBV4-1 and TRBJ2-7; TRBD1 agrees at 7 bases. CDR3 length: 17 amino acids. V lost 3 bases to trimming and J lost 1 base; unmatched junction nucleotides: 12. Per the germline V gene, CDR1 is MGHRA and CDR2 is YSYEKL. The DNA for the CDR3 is TGCGCCAGCAGCCAGGGATACGACAGGGTCAGATCCTACGAGCAGTACGTC. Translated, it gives CASSQGYDRVRSYEQYV.

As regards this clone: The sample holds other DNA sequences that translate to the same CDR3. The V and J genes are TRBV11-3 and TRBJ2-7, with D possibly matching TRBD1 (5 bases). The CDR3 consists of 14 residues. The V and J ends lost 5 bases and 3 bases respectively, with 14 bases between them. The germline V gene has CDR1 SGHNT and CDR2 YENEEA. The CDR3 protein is CASSPMGQGYEQYF. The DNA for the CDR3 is TGTGCCAGCAGCCCCATGGGGCAGGGCTACGAGCAGTACTTC.

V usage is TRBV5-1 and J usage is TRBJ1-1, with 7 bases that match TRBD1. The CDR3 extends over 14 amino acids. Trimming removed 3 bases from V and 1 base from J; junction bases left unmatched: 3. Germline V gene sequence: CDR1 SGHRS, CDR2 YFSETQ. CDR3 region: CASSSDRRNTEAFF. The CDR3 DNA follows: TGCGCCAGCAGCTCGGACAGGAGGAACACTGAAGCTTTCTTT.

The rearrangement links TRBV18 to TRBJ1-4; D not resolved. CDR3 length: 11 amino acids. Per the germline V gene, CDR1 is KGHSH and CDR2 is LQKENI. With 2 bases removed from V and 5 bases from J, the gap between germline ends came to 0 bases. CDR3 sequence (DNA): TGTGCCAGCTCACCAAATGAAAAACTGTTTTTT. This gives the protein CASSPNEKLFF.

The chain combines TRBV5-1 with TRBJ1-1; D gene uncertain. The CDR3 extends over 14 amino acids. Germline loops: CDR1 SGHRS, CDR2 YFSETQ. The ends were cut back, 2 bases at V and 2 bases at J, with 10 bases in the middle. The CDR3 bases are TGCGCCAGCAGCTTAAGGACGTCAAACACTGAAGCTTTCTTT. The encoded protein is CASSLRTSNTEAFF.

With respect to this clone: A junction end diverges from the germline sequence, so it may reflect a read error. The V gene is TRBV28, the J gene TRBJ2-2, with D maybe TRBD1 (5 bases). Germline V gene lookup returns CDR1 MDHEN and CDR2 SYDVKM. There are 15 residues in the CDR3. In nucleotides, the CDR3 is TGTGCCAGCAGCCCGGACACCGCGAACGCCGGGGAGCTGTTTTTT. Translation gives CASSPDTANAGELFF.

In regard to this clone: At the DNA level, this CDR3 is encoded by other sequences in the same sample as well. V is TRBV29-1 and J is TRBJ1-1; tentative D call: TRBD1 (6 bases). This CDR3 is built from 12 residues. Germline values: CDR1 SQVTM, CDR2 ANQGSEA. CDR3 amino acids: CSALTGNTEAFF. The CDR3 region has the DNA TGCAGTGCCTTGACAGGGAACACTGAAGCTTTCTTT.

CDR3 in DNA: TGTGCCACCAGTGATCCCGGGGGGGGTGAAGAGACCCAGTACTTC. Protein: CATSDPGGGEETQYF. The V and J genes are TRBV24-1 and TRBJ2-5; 8 bases map to TRBD2. There are 15 residues in the CDR3. Germline V lookup: CDR1 KGHDR, CDR2 SFDVKD. J gave up 3 bases and V 3 bases, and 5 bases lay outside the gene matches.

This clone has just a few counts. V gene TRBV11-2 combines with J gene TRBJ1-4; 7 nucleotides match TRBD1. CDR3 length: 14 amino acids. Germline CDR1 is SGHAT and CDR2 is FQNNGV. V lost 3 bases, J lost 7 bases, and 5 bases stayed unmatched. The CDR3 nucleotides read TGTGCCAGCAGCTTTGGGCAGGGGGTTGAAAAACTGTTTTTT. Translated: CASSFGQGVEKLFF. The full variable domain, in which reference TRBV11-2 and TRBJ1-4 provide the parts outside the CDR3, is EAGVAQSPRYKIIEKRQSVAFWCNPISGHATLYWYQQILGQGPKLLIQFQNNGVVDDSQLPKDRFSAERLKGVDSTLKIQPAKLEDSAVYLCASSFGQGVEKLFFGSGTQLSVL.

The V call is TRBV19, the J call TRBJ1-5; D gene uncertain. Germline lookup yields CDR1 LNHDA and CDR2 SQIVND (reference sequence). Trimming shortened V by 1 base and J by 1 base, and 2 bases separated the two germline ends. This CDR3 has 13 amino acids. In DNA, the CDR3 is TGTGCCAGTAGTATAGCCAGCAATCAGCCCCAGCATTTT. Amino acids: CASSIASNQPQHF.

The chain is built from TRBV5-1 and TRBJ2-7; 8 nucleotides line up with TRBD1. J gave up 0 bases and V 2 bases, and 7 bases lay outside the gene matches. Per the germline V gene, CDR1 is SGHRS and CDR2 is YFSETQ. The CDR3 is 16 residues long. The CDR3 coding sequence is TGCGCCAGCAGCTTCCGGGACAGGAACCTCTCCTACGAGCAGTACGTC. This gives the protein CASSFRDRNLSYEQYV.

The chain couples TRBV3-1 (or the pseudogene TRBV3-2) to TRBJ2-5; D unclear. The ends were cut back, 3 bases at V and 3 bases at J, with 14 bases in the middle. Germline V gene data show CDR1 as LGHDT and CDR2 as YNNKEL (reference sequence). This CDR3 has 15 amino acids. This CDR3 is CASSHFEERKETQYF. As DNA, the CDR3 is TGTGCCAGCAGCCACTTCGAGGAGAGGAAAGAGACCCAGTACTTC.

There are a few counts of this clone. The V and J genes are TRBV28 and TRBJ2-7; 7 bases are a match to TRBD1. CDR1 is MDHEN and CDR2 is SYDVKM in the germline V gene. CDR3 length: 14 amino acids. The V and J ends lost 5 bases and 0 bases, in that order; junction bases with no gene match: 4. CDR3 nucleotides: TGTGCCAGCAGTCCCTCAGGGGGCTCCTACGAGCAGTACTTC. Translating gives CASSPSGGSYEQYF.

The CDR3 coding sequence is TGTGCCAGCAGTGAAAACGGGGGGGGCACAGATACGCAGTATTTT. Amino acid sequence: CASSENGGGTDTQYF. This rearrangement joins TRBV6-1 to TRBJ2-3, with 8 bases lining up with TRBD2. From germline, CDR1 is MNHNS and CDR2 SASEGT. V shed 2 bases, J shed 1 base, and the junction held 2 bases outside the gene matches. CDR3 length equals 15 residues.

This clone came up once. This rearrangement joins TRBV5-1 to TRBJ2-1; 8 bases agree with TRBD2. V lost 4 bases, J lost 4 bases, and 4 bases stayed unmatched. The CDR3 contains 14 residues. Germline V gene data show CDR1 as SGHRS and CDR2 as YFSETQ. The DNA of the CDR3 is TGCGCCAGCAGCGGATCTAGCGGGTACAATGAGCAGTTCTTC. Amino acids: CASSGSSGYNEQFF. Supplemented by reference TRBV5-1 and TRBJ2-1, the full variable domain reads KAGVTQTPRYLIKTRGQQVTLSCSPISGHRSVSWYQQTPGQGLQFLFEYFSETQRNKGNFPGRFSGRQFSNSRSEMNVSTLELGDSALYLCASSGSSGYNEQFFGPGTRLTVL.

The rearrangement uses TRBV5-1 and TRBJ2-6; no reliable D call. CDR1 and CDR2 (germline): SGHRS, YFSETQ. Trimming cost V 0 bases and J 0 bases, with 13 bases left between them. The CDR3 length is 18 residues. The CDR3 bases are TGCGCCAGCAGCTTGGAAGGACGGAGCTACTCTGGGGCCAACGTCCTGACTTTC. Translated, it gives CASSLEGRSYSGANVLTF.

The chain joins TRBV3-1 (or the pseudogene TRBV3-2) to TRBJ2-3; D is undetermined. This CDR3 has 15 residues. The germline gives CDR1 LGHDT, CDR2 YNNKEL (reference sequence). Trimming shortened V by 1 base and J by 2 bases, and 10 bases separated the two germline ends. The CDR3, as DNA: TGTGCCAGCAGCCAAGGAGAGTCAAACACAGATACGCAGTATTTT. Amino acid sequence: CASSQGESNTDTQYF.

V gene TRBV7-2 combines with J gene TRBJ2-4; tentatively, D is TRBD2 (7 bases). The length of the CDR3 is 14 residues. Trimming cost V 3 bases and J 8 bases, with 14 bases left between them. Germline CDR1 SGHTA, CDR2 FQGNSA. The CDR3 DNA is TGTGCCAGCAGCTTCAGGGGAGGGGAGGACATTCAGTACTTC. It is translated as CASSFRGGEDIQYF.

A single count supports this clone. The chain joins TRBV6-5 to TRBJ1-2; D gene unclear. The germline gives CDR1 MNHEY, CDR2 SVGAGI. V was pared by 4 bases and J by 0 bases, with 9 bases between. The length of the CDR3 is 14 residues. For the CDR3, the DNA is TGTGCCAGCAGTTCTGTAGAAGCTAACTATGGCTACACCTTC. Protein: CASSSVEANYGYTF.

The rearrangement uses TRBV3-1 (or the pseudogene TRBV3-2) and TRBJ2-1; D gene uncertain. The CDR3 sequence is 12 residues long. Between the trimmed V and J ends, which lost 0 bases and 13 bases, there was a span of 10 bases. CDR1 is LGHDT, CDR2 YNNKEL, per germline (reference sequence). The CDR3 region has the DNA TGTGCCAGCAGCCAAGATCCGGGCCGACAGTTCTTC. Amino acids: CASSQDPGRQFF.

In DNA, the CDR3 is TGTGCCACCAGTGATTCAAGCGGGAAAGAGCAGTTCTTC. This gives the protein CATSDSSGKEQFF. The J gene is TRBJ2-1, the V gene TRBV24-1; 7 nucleotides match TRBD2. The CDR3 length is 13 residues. Germline-derived CDR1 and CDR2 are KGHDR and SFDVKD. Losses at the gene ends were 2 bases for V and 10 bases for J; bases not matched to a gene: 4.

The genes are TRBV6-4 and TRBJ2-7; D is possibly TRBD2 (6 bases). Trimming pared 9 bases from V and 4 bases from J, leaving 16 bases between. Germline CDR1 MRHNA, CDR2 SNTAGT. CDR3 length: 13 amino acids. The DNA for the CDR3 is TGTGCCAGTCCTCCGGGAGCCAAGTACGAGCAGTACGTC. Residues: CASPPGAKYEQYV.

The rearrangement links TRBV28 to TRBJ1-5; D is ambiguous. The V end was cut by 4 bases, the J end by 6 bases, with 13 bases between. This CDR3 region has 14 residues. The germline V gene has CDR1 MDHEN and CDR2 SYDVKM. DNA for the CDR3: TGTGCCAGCAGTTCTTTGGGAGGAAGTCAGCCCCAGCATTTT. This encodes CASSSLGGSQPQHF.

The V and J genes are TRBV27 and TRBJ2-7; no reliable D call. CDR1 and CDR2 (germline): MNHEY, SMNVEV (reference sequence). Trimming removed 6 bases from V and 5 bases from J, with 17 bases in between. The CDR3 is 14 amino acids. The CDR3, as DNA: TGTGCCAGCAGCCGTATGCTCAACACCAACGAGCAGTACTTC. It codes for CASSRMLNTNEQYF.

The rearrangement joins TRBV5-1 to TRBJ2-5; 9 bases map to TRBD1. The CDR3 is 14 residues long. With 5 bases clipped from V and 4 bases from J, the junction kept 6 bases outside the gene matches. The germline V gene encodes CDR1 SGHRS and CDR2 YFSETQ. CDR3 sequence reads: CASRLTGGRETQYF. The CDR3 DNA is TGCGCCAGCAGACTGACAGGGGGGCGAGAGACCCAGTACTTC.

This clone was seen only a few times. In DNA form, the CDR3 reads TGCGCCAGCAGCCATCTGTCAGGGACTTCTCCCGGGGAGCTGTTTTTT. As protein: CASSHLSGTSPGELFF. The V gene is TRBV5-1, the J gene TRBJ2-2; perhaps TRBD2 as D (6 bases). V was cut by 4 bases and J by 6 bases, with 19 bases left in between. The CDR3 spans 16 residues. Germline-derived CDR1 and CDR2 are SGHRS and YFSETQ.

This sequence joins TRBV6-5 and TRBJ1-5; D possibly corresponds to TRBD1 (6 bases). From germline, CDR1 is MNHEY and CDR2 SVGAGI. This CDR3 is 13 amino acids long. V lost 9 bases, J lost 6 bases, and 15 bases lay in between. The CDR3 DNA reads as TGTGCCAGTAGGACAGCCCCGAGTCAGCCCCAGCATTTT. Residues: CASRTAPSQPQHF.